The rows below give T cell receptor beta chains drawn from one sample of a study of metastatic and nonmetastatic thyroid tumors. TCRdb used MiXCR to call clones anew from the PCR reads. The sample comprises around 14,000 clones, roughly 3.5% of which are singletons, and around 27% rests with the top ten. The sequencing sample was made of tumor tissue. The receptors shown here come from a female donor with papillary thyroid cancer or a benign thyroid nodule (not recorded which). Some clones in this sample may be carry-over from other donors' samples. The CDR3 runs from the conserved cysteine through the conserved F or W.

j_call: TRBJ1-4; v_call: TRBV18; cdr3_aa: CASSPGTGTANEKLFF
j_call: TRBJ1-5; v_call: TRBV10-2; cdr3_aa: CASSESTKGWHQPQHF
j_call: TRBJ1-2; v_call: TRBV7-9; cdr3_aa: CASSRTGMTYGYTF
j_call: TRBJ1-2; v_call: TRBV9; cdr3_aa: CASSTAGTYGYTF
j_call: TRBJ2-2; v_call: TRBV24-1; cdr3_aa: CATSDPGGPSGELFF
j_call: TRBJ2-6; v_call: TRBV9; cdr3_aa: CASCWDRGPCGANDLTF
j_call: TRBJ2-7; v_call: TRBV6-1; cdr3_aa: CASLGGWVYEQYF
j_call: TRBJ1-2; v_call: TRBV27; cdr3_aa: CASSRYRGHF
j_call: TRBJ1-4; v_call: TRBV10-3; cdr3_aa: CAISETAATNEKLFF
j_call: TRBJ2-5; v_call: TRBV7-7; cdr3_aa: CASSPGLAGEKTQYF
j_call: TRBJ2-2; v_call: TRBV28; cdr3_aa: CASSVQRALNTGELFF
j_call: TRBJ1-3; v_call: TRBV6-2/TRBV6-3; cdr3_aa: CATPGSSGNTIYF
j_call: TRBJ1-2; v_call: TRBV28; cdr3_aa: CASSSPGTREGYTF
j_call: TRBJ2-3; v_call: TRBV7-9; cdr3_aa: CASSDTHYKERGDTQYF
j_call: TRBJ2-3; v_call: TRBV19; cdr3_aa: CASSIQGTLTDTQYF
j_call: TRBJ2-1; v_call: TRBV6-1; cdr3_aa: CASSGSGWVGEQFF
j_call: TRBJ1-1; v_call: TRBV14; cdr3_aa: CASSRVPENTEAFF
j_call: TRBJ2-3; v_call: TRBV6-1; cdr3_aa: CASSEGQGADTQYF
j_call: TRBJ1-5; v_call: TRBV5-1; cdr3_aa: CASSLGQGGNQPQHF
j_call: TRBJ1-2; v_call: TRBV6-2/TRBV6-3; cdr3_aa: CASSYGGRGYTF
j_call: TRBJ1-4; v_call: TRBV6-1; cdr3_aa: CASSRKGASNEKLFF
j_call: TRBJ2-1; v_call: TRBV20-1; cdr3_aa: CSARVTSGRDYNEQFF
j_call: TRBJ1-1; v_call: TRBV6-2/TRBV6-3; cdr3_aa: CASMGQATFHTEAFF
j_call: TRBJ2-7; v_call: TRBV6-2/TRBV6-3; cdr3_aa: CASSDNRGPSHYF
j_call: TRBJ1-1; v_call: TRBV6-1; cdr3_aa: CASSRQGARAFF
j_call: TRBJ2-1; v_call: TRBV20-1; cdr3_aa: CSALPTVGYSLYNEQFF
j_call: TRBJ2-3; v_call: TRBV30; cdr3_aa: CAWSVGTSGRPSTDTQYF
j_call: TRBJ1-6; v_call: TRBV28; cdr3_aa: CASSQQGFNSPLHF
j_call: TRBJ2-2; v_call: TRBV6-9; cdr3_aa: CASSFLAGGGGTGELFF
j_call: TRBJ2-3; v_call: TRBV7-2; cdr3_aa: CASSPGWGRSTDTQYF
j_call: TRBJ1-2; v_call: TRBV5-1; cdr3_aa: CASSLVTGTYGYTF
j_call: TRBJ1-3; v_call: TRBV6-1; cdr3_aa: CATKDTRSGNTIYF
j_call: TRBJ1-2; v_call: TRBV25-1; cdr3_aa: CASSARNYGYTF
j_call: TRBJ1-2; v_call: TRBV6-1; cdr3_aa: CASSEGGWSYGYTF
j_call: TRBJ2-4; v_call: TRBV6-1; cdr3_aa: CACMEGRNIQYF
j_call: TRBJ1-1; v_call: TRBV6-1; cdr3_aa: CASRAGVNTEAFF
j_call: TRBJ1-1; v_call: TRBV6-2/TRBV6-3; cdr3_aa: CASSYGGGNTEAFF
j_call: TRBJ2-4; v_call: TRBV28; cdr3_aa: CASSGVGVLAKNIQYF
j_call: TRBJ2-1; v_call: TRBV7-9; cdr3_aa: CASSPRNPGNEQFF
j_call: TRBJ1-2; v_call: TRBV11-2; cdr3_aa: CASSLTGRGYGYTF
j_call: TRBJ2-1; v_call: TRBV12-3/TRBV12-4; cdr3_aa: CASSDLTSGSFCF
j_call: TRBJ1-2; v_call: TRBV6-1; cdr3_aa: CASTPRGEDYGYTF
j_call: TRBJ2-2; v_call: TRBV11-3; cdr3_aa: CASSLFSANTGELFF
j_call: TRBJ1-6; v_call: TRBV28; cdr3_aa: CASTRGYNSPLHF
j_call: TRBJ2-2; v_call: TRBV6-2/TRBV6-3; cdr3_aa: CASSYSSGRAAGELFF
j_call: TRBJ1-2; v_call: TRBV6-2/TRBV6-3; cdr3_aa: CACIGGQGYTF
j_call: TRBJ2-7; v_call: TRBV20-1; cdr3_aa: CSAPPRDRVEQYF